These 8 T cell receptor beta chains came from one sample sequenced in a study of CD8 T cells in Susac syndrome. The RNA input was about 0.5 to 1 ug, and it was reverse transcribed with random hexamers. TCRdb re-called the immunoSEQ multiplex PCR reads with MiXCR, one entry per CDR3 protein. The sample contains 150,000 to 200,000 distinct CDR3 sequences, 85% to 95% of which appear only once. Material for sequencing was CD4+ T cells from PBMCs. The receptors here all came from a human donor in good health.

CDR3 bases: TGTGCCAGCAGTAAAGATACACGGTACACCGGGGAGCTGTTTTTT. Its translation is CASSKDTRYTGELFF. This sequence joins TRBV12-3 or TRBV12-4 and TRBJ2-2; D is unclear. The CDR3 is 15 residues long. Trimming removed 5 bases from V and 3 bases from J, with 13 bases in between.

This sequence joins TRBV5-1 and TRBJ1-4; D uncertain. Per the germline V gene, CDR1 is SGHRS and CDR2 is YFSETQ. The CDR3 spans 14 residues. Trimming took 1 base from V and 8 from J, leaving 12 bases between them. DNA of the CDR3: TGCGCCAGCAGCTTGACCGGGATGGACGAAAAACTGTTTTTT. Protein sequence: CASSLTGMDEKLFF. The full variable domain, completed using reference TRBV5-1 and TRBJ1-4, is KAGVTQTPRYLIKTRGQQVTLSCSPISGHRSVSWYQQTPGQGLQFLFEYFSETQRNKGNFPGRFSGRQFSNSRSEMNVSTLELGDSALYLCASSLTGMDEKLFFGSGTQLSVL.

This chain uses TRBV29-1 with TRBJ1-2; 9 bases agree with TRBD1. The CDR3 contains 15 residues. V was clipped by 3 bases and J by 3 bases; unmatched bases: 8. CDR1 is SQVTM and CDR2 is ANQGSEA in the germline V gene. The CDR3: CSVDITGGEHYGYTF. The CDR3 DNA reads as TGCAGCGTTGATATCACAGGGGGCGAACACTATGGCTACACCTTC.

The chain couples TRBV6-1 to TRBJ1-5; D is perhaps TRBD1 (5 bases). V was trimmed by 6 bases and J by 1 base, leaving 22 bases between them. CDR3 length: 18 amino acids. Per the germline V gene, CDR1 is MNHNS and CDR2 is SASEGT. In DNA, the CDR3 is TGTGCCAGCAGCCGACGTGGGGGGAATCCCTTAAGCAATCAGCCCCAGCATTTT. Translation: CASSRRGGNPLSNQPQHF.

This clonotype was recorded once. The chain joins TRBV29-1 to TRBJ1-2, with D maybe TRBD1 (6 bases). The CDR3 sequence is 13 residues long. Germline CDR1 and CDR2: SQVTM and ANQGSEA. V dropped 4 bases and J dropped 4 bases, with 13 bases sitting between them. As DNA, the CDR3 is TGCAGCGTTGCTGCAGGGGAGGGCTATGGCTACACCTTC. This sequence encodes CSVAAGEGYGYTF. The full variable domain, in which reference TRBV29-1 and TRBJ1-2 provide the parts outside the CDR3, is SAVISQKPSRDICQRGTSLTIQCQVDSQVTMMFWYRQQPGQSLTLIATANQGSEATYESGFVIDKFPISRPNLTFSTLTVSNMSPEDSSIYLCSVAAGEGYGYTFGSGTRLTVV.

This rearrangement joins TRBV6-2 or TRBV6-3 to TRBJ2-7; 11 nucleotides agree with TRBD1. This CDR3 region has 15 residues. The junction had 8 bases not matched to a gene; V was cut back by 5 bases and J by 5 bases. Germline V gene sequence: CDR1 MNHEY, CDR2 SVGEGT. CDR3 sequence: CASSTRTGGIDEQYF. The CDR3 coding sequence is TGTGCCAGCAGTACGCGGACAGGGGGCATCGACGAGCAGTACTTC.

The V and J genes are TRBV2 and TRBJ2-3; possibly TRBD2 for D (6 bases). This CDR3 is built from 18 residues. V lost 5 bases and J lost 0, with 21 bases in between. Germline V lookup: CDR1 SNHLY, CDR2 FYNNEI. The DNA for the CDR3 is TGTGCCAGCAGTATAAGGCGCGGGACTTTTTCTAGCACAGATACGCAGTATTTT. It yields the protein CASSIRRGTFSSTDTQYF.

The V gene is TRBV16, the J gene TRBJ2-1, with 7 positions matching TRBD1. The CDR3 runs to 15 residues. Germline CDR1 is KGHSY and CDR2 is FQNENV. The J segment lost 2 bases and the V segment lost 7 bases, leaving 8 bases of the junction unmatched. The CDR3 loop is CASTIPGQTYNEQFF. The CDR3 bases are TGTGCCAGCACTATACCGGGACAGACCTACAATGAGCAGTTCTTC.